These 7 T cell receptor beta chains originate from one sample sequenced in a study of blood T cells in healthy people across ages. PCR was performed a second time for about 6 to 11 cycles using a sample-barcoded 5' primer and a J-beta primer mix. MiXCR, run by TCRdb on the 5' RACE reads, gives a single entry per CDR3 protein. This table holds hundreds of thousands of distinct CDR3 sequences, about 21% found once. Input material: blood. Receptors originate from a man in his 70s in good health.

This sequence joins TRBV27 and TRBJ2-7, with 9 bases lining up with TRBD2. The DNA end lines up better with TRBJ2-1; the J call may be wrong. Looked up from germline, CDR1 is MNHEY and CDR2 is SMNVEV (reference sequence). The CDR3 loop spans 17 amino acids. The CDR3 bases are TGTGCCAGCAGTTATTACCAGAACATGCGGGAGGGCAATGAGCAGTTCTTC. Translating gives CASSYYQNMREGNEQFF.

The V gene is TRBV7-2, the J gene TRBJ2-5; 7 bases align to TRBD1. The ends lost 4 bases at V and 5 bases at J; junction bases unmatched: 10. CDR1 and CDR2 from the germline V gene are SGHTA and FQGNSA. This CDR3 spans 15 amino acids. The CDR3 sequence: CASSSDRARRETQYF. Here the CDR3 DNA reads TGTGCCAGCAGCTCCGACAGGGCCCGGCGGGAGACCCAGTACTTC.

The gene calls are TRBV6-5 and TRBJ1-1; D is uncertain. V was pared by 6 bases and J by 9 bases, with 11 bases between. The CDR3 is made up of 11 amino acids. Germline V CDR1 and CDR2: MNHEY, SVGAGI. The CDR3 DNA reads as TGTGCCAGCAGAGACGGGCCTCAAGCTTTCTTT. Amino acids: CASRDGPQAFF.

This clonotype was observed at least ten times. The chain employs TRBV6-1 and TRBJ2-3, with D possibly TRBD2 on 5 matching bases. The V and J ends lost 2 bases and 0 bases respectively, with 6 bases between them. Germline assignment: CDR1 MNHNS and CDR2 SASEGT. CDR3 length: 14 residues. The CDR3 sequence is CASSERTSTDTQYF. The CDR3 region has the DNA TGTGCCAGCAGTGAAAGGACTAGCACAGATACGCAGTATTTT.

The rearrangement joins TRBV20-1 to TRBJ2-5, with D perhaps TRBD2 (7 bases). Trimming removed 0 bases at V and 2 bases at J, with 13 bases between. The CDR3 runs 15 residues. CDR1 and CDR2 from the germline V gene are DFQATT and SNEGSKA (reference sequence). CDR3 loop: CSARDGRGGQETQYF. CDR3 nucleotide sequence: TGCAGTGCTAGAGATGGCAGGGGAGGGCAAGAGACCCAGTACTTC.

The table lists this clonotype with a few counts. The chain employs TRBV18 and TRBJ2-5; D ambiguous. The CDR3 is 15 residues long. The V gene's germline CDR1 is KGHSH and CDR2 LQKENI. V was pared by 0 bases and J by 0 bases, with 8 bases between. The CDR3 DNA reads as TGTGCCAGCTCACCACCCTCCGAGTACCAAGAGACCCAGTACTTC. Its protein is CASSPPSEYQETQYF.

The rearrangement uses TRBV5-1 and TRBJ2-2, with 10 nucleotides matching TRBD2. V was pared by 5 bases and J by 1 base, with 5 bases of the junction left unmatched. Germline V gives CDR1 SGHRS, CDR2 YFSETQ. CDR3 length: 16 residues. This CDR3 reads CASSKPSGGNTGELFF. In nucleotides, the CDR3 is TGCGCCAGCAGTAAACCTAGCGGGGGGAACACCGGGGAGCTGTTTTTT. The whole variable domain, remainder taken from reference TRBV5-1 and TRBJ2-2, is KAGVTQTPRYLIKTRGQQVTLSCSPISGHRSVSWYQQTPGQGLQFLFEYFSETQRNKGNFPGRFSGRQFSNSRSEMNVSTLELGDSALYLCASSKPSGGNTGELFFGEGSRLTVL.